These T cell receptor beta chains were read from a single sample in a study of Graves' ophthalmopathy and Graves' hyperthyroidism. TCRdb re-called the multiplex PCR reads through MiXCR, storing one row per CDR3 protein. The sample has about 600,000 distinct CDR3 sequences, 39% seen once. Sequenced input: peripheral blood or thyroid tissue (not recorded which). Receptor source: an adult man with Graves' hyperthyroidism. Each CDR3 is given with its conserved first and last residue. The D gene is left open where the match is weak. Clone sizes are given selectively: once, few, many, or a class where the clone is expanded.

J gene | V gene | D gene | clone size | CDR3 protein | CDR3 DNA
TRBJ1-1 | TRBV29-1 | - | many | CSVVLGANTEAFF | TGCAGCGTTGTTCTGGGGGCGAACACTGAAGCTTTCTTT
TRBJ2-5 | TRBV7-9 | - | - | CASSLYGDHQETQYF | TGTGCCAGCAGCTTATACGGGGACCACCAAGAGACCCAGTACTTC
TRBJ1-6 | TRBV2 | - | few | CASSLSRQANSPLHF | TGTGCCAGCAGTTTATCCCGACAGGCGAATTCACCCCTCCACTTT
TRBJ1-1 | TRBV5-1 | - | - | CASSLTVGGLGLVTGAFF | TGCGCCAGCAGCCTCACCGTCGGGGGCCTCGGATTGGTCACTGGAGCTTTCTTT
TRBJ2-3 | TRBV24-1 | TRBD2 | - | CATSERAGGITDTQYF | TGTGCCACCAGTGAGCGAGCGGGGGGGATTACAGATACGCAGTATTTT
TRBJ1-1 | TRBV29-1 | TRBD1 | many | CSAWRDRDGTEAFF | TGCAGCGCTTGGAGGGACAGGGACGGAACTGAAGCTTTCTTT
TRBJ1-4 | TRBV12-3/TRBV12-4 | TRBD1 | once | CASRGQGSTGNNF | TGTGCCAGCAGAGGACAGGGTTCAACGGGCAACAATTTT
TRBJ1-1 | TRBV7-9 | - | many | CANGDQPFKAFF | TGTGCCAACGGGGACCAACCATTCAAAGCTTTCTTT
TRBJ1-5 | TRBV13 | - | many | CASSSAGANQPQHF | TGTGCCAGCAGCTCAGCAGGGGCGAACCAGCCCCAGCATTTT
TRBJ1-1 | TRBV19 | - | many | CASSGRGRDTEAFF | TGTGCCAGTAGTGGCCGGGGAAGGGACACTGAAGCTTTCTTT
TRBJ2-5 | TRBV6-5 | TRBD1 | few | CASSQDRGKTQYF | TGTGCCAGCAGTCAGGACAGGGGAAAGACCCAGTACTTC
TRBJ2-3 | TRBV12-3/TRBV12-4 | TRBD2 | - | CASSSTSGRGTDTQYF | TGTGCCAGCAGTTCGACTAGCGGGAGGGGCACAGATACGCAGTATTTT
TRBJ1-1 | TRBV7-9 | TRBD1 | many | CASSARDRPYEAFF | TGTGCCAGCAGCGCGCGGGACAGACCTTATGAAGCTTTCTTT